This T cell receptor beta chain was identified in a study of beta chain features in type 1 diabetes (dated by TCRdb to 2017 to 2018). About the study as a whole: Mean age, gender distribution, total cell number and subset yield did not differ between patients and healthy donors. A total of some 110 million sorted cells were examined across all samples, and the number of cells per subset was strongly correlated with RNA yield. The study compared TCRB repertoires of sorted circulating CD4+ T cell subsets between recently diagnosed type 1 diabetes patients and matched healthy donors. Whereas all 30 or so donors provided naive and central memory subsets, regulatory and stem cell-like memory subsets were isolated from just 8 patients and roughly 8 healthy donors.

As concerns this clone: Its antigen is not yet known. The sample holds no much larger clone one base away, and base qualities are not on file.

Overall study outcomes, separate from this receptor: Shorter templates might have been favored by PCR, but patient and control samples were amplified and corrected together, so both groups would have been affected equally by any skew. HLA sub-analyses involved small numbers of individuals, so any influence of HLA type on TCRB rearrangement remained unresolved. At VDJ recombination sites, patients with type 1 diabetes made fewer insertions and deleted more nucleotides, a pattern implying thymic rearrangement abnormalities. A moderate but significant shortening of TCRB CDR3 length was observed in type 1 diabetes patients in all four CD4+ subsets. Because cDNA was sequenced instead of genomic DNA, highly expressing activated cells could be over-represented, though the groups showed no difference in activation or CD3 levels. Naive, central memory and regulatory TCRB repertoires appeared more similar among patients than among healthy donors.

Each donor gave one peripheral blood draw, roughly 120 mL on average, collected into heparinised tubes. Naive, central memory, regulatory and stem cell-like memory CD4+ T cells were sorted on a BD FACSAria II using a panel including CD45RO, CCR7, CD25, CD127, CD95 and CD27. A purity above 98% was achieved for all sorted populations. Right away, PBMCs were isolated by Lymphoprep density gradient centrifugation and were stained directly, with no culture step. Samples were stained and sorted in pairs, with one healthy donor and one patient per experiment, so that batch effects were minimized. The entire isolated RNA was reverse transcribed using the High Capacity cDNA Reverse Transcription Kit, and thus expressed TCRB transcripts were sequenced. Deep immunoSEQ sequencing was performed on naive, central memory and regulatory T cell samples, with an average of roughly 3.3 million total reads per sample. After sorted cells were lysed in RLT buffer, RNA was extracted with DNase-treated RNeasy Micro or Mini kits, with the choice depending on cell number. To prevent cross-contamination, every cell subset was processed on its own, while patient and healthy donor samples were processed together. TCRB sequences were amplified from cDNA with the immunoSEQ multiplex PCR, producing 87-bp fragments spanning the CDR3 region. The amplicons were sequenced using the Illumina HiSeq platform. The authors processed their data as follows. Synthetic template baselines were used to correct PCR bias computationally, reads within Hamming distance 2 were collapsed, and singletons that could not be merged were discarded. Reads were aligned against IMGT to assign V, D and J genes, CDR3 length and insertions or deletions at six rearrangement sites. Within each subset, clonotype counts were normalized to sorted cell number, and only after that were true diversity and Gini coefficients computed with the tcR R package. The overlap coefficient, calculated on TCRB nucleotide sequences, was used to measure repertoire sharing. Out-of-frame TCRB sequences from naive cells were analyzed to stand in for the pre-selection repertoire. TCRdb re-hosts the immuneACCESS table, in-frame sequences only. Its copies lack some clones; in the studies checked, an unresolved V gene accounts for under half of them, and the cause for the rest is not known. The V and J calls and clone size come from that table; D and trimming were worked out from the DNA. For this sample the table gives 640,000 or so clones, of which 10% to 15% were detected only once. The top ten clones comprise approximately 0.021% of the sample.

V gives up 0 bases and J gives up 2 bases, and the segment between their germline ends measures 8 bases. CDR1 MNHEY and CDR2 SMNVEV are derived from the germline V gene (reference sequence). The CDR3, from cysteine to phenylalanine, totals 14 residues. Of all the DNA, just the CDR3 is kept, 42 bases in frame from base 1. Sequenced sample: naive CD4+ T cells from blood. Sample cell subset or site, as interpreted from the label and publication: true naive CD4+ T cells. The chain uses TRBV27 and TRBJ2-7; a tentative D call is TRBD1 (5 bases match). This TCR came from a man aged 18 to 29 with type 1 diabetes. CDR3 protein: CASSLSQGTYEQYF. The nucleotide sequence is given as TGTGCCAGCAGTTTATCCCAGGGCACCTACGAGCAGTACTTC.